These 3 T cell receptor delta chains were all obtained from the same sample, sequenced in a study of gamma-delta T cells after stem cell transplantation (TCRdb year 2016). The library was obtained by RT-PCR. TCRdb records Illumina MiSeq as the sequencer. Via CATT, TCRdb reprocessed the public reads, and rows with identical DNA were then joined. Within this sample are 600 to 800 delta-chain clones, with roughly 15% of them counted one time only. The ten largest clonotypes hold approximately 54% of the sample. Sample: gamma-delta T cells. These receptors were obtained from a human donor. It is not recorded whose cells these are; they may come from a transplant donor.

Turning to this clone: The TCRdb protein comes from a much larger clone and disagrees with this DNA's translation at residue 8, likely due to a read error; the protein given here is derived from the DNA. This chain uses TRDV2 with TRDJ1; 7 bases agree with TRDD3. CDR1 and CDR2 from the germline V gene are GEAIGNYY and EKD. This CDR3 contains 17 residues. The ends lost 3 bases at V and 0 bases at J; junction bases unmatched: 12. This CDR3 reads CACDALTKGYHTDKLIF. The CDR3 region has the DNA TGTGCCTGTGACGCCCTTACAAAGGGATACCACACCGATAAACTCATCTTT.

As regards this clone: TCRdb pairs this DNA with a much larger clone's protein that differs at residue 5, likely a read error; the protein shown was translated from the DNA. The chain combines TRDV2 with TRDJ1; TRDD3 matches at 9 bases. The CDR3 totals 17 residues. After removal of 2 bases from V and 6 bases from J, the junction contained 15 bases not matched to a gene. Looked up from germline, CDR1 is GEAIGNYY and CDR2 is EKD. The CDR3 sequence: CACDILGGLGDQYKLIF. Here the CDR3 DNA reads TGTGCCTGTGACATTTTGGGCGGACTGGGGGACCAGTATAAACTCATCTTT.

Of note for this clone: TCRdb records a much larger clone's protein for this DNA, with a difference at residue 11 that likely arises from a read error; the protein given is the translation of the DNA. This sequence joins TRDV2 and TRDJ1; 7 bases match TRDD3. Trimming removed 3 bases from V and 1 base from J; junction bases left unmatched: 13. Germline CDR1 reads GEAIGNYY; CDR2 reads EKD. There are 17 residues in the CDR3. As DNA, the CDR3 is TGTGCCTGTGACGCCCTTACAGAGGGATACCGCACCGATAAACTCATCTTT. This gives the protein CACDALTEGYRTDKLIF.